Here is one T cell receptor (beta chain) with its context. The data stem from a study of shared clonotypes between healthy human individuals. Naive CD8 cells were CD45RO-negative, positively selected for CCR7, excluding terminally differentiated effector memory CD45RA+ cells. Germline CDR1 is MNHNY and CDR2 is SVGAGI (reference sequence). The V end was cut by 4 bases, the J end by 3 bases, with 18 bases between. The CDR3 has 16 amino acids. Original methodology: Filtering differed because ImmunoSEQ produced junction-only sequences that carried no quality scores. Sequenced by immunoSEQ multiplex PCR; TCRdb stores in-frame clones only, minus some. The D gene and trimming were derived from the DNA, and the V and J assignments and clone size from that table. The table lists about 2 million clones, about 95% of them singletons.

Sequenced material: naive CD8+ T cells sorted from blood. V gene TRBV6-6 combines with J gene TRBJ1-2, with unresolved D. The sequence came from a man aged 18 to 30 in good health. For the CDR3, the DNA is TGTGCCAGCAGTTGGCCCGGGGAGGAAGTTTACTATGGCTACACCTTC. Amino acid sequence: CASSWPGEEVYYGYTF.